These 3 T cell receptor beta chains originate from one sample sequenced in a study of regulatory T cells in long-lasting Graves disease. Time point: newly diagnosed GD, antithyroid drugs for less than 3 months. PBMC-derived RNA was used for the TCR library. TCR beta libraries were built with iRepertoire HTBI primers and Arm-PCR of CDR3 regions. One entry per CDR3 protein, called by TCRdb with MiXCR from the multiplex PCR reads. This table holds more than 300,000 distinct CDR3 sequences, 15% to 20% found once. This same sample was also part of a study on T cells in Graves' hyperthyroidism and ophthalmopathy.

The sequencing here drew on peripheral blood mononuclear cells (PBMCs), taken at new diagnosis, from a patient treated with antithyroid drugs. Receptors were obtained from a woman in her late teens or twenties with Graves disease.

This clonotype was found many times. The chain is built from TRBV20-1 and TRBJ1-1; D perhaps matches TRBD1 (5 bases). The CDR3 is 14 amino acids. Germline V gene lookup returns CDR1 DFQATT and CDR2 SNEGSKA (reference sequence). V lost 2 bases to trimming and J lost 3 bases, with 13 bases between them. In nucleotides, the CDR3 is TGCAGTGCTAGACCCCTAGCCAGGGACACTGAAGCTTTCTTT. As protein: CSARPLARDTEAFF.

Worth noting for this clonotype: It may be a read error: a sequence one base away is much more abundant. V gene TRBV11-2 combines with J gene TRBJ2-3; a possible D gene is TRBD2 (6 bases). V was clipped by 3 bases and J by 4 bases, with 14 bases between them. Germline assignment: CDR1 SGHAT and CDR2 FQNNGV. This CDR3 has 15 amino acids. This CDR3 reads CASSLGRGNSDTQYF. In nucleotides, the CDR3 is TGTGCCAGCAGCTTGGGACGGGGGAACTCAGATACGCAGTATTTT.

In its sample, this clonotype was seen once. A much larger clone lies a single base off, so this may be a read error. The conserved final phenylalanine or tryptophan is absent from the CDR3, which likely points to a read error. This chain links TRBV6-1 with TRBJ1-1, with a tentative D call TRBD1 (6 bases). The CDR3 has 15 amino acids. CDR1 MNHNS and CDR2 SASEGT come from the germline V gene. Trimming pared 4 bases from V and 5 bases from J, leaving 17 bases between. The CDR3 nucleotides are TGTGCCAGCAGTGCAGGGGTGGCTACGGGAACTGAAGCTTTCTCT. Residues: CASSAGVATGTEAFS.